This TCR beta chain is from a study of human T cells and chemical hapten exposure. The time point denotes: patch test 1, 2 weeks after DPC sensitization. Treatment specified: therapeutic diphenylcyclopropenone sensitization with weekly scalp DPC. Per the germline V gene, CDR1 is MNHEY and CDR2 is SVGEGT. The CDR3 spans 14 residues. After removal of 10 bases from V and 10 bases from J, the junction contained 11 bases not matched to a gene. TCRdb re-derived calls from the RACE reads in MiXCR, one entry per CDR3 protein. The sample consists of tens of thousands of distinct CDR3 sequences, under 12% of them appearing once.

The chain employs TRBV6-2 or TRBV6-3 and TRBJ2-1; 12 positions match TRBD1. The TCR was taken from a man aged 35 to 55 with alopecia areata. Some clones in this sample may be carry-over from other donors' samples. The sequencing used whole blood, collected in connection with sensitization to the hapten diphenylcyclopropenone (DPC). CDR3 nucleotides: TGTGCCACCCAACCGGGACAGGGGGCCGGAGAGCAGTTCTTC. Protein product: CATQPGQGAGEQFF.